Following are 21 T cell receptor beta chains from one sample sequenced in a study of T-cell reconstitution after alpha-beta-depleted transplantation in children. Unique molecular identifiers were used to barcode this TCRbeta library. TCRdb called the PCR reads again in MiXCR, with one record for every CDR3 protein. The table has around 270,000 distinct CDR3 sequences, roughly a tenth seen once; the top ten hold approximately 7%. Sequenced material: PBMCs, taken before TCRalphabeta/CD19-depleted stem cell transplant. The receptor set was obtained from a boy under three years old with acute myeloid leukemia, due to receive a stem cell transplant.

The chain combines TRBV12-3 or TRBV12-4 with TRBJ1-1, with 8 nucleotides matching TRBD1. The V segment lost 2 bases and the J segment 4 bases; nucleotides outside the gene matches: 15. The CDR3 is 18 amino acids. The CDR3 here is CASSLWAGGDRMLTEAFF. The CDR3 coding sequence is TGTGCCAGCAGTTTATGGGCTGGGGGGGACAGGATGCTCACTGAAGCTTTCTTT.

Ten or more counts support this clonotype. V gene TRBV29-1 combines with J gene TRBJ2-7; 10 nucleotides line up with TRBD2. From germline, CDR1 is SQVTM and CDR2 ANQGSEA. This CDR3 comprises 15 residues. V was clipped by 0 bases and J by 3 bases; unmatched bases: 5. The CDR3 bases are TGCAGCGTTGAAGATCGGGCTAGCGGGGGCTACGAGCAGTACTTC. As protein: CSVEDRASGGYEQYF.

This clonotype occurred many times. The V gene is TRBV12-3 or TRBV12-4, the J gene TRBJ2-5, with 8 bases identical to TRBD2. The CDR3 has 15 residues. After removal of 7 bases from V and 3 bases from J, the junction contained 10 bases not matched to a gene. The CDR3 spells CASTSGRGGEETQYF. The CDR3 coding sequence is TGTGCCAGCACCTCCGGGAGGGGAGGGGAAGAGACCCAGTACTTC.

This clonotype was counted between two and nine times. The chain is built from TRBV11-2 and TRBJ2-3; D remains ambiguous. V lost 4 bases to trimming and J lost 11 bases, with 16 bases between them. The CDR3 extends over 13 amino acids. Germline CDR1 is SGHAT and CDR2 is FQNNGV. The CDR3 protein is CASSYQRGTLQYF. Written as DNA, the CDR3 is TGTGCCAGCAGCTACCAGCGCGGAACTTTGCAGTATTTT.

This clonotype was counted at least ten times. The gene calls are TRBV12-3 or TRBV12-4 and TRBJ2-1; D call uncertain. CDR3 length equals 15 residues. The germline V and J ends were trimmed by 2 bases and 5 bases, with 13 bases remaining between them. The CDR3 protein is CASSLMGIRNNEQFF. CDR3 nucleotide sequence: TGTGCCAGCAGTTTAATGGGGATTCGAAACAATGAGCAGTTCTTC.

This clonotype was counted ten times or more. V is TRBV20-1 and J is TRBJ1-1; weak D call: TRBD1 (5 bases). Germline CDR1 DFQATT, CDR2 SNEGSKA (reference sequence). The CDR3 extends over 14 amino acids. V was trimmed by 2 bases and J by 0 bases, leaving 10 bases between them. CDR3 coding DNA: TGCAGTGCTAGATTGGGAGGGGTGAACACTGAAGCTTTCTTT. Its translation is CSARLGGVNTEAFF.

The table lists this clonotype with many counts. The rearrangement joins TRBV20-1 to TRBJ2-3; D remains unclear. The CDR3 is 12 amino acids. With 6 bases removed from V and 1 base from J, the gap between germline ends came to 8 bases. Germline CDR1 reads DFQATT; CDR2 reads SNEGSKA (reference sequence). The CDR3 DNA reads TGCAGTGCCTTGACTGGCACAGATACGCAGTATTTT. This sequence encodes CSALTGTDTQYF.

This clonotype has ten or more counts. V gene TRBV6-1 combines with J gene TRBJ2-3; 8 bases line up with TRBD2. Germline lookup yields CDR1 MNHNS and CDR2 SASEGT. V lost 7 bases and J lost 0; bases outside the gene matches: 3. The CDR3 is made up of 14 amino acids. The CDR3 region is CASTVAGSTDTQYF. For the CDR3, the DNA is TGTGCCAGCACTGTAGCGGGGAGCACAGATACGCAGTATTTT.

A note on this clonotype: With a much larger clone just one base away, this may be a read error. The CDR3 bases are TGCGCCAGCAGCACCCCGACAGGGGCCCAAGAGACCCGGTACTTC. Translation: CASSTPTGAQETRYF. The chain carries TRBV5-1 and TRBJ2-5, with 8 bases identical to TRBD1. The CDR3 consists of 15 residues. Looked up from germline, CDR1 is SGHRS and CDR2 is YFSETQ. The full variable domain, in which reference TRBV5-1 and TRBJ2-5 provide the parts outside the CDR3, is KAGVTQTPRYLIKTRGQQVTLSCSPISGHRSVSWYQQTPGQGLQFLFEYFSETQRNKGNFPGRFSGRQFSNSRSEMNVSTLELGDSALYLCASSTPTGAQETRYFGPGTRLLVL.

This clonotype was counted ten times or more. The chain has TRBV11-2 and TRBJ1-4, with no clear D. Per the germline V gene, CDR1 is SGHAT and CDR2 is FQNNGV. This CDR3 contains 15 residues. V gave up 5 bases and J gave up 0 bases, with 10 bases separating them. CDR3 nucleotides: TGTGCCAGCAGCCCGACGGCTCCAACTAATGAAAAACTGTTTTTT. Translated, it gives CASSPTAPTNEKLFF.

This clonotype was found many times. The CDR3: CSPTLAGGTDTQYF. CDR3 nucleotide sequence: TGCAGTCCAACCTTGGCGGGGGGGACAGATACGCAGTATTTT. The rearrangement joins TRBV20-1 to TRBJ2-3; 9 bases match TRBD2. Per germline, CDR1 DFQATT and CDR2 SNEGSKA (reference sequence). After removal of 8 bases from V and 3 bases from J, the junction contained 9 bases not matched to a gene. CDR3 length equals 14 residues.

At least ten counts were recorded for this clonotype. The chain joins TRBV29-1 to TRBJ2-3; 7 nucleotides match TRBD2. J gave up 0 bases and V 1 base, and 4 bases lay outside the gene matches. Germline V gene lookup returns CDR1 SQVTM and CDR2 ANQGSEA. CDR3 size: 15 residues. CDR3 coding DNA: TGCAGCGTTGAAGTTGGGGGGGGTAGCACAGATACGCAGTATTTT. This encodes CSVEVGGGSTDTQYF.

This clonotype has a count of ten or more. The chain combines TRBV12-5 with TRBJ1-1; D is uncertain. CDR1 is LGHNT, CDR2 FRNRAP, per germline. The CDR3 runs to 16 residues. V was cut by 2 bases and J by 1 base, with 14 bases left in between. CDR3 nucleotide sequence: TGTGCTAGTGGTTTGTCTGTAGTGCTGGGGAACACTGAAGCTTTCTTT. Amino acid sequence: CASGLSVVLGNTEAFF.

The sample holds many counts of this clonotype. This chain joins TRBV6-5 and TRBJ2-1, with 9 bases identical to TRBD1. Germline CDR1 MNHEY, CDR2 SVGAGI. The ends lost 8 bases at V and 0 bases at J; junction bases unmatched: 8. This CDR3 comprises 16 residues. The CDR3 is CASGVGTGSSYNEQFF. CDR3 coding DNA: TGTGCCAGCGGGGTGGGGACAGGGAGCTCCTACAATGAGCAGTTCTTC.

This clonotype was recorded at least ten times. DNA for the CDR3: TGTGCCAGCAGCACGAACAGGGGGAATGAGCAGTTCTTC. Protein sequence: CASSTNRGNEQFF. The chain recombines TRBV7-3 with TRBJ2-1; 8 nucleotides match TRBD1. The junction had 4 bases not matched to a gene; V was cut back by 5 bases and J by 7 bases. This CDR3 has 13 amino acids. CDR1 is SGHTA and CDR2 is FQGTGA in the germline V gene.

V gene TRBV10-1 combines with J gene TRBJ2-7, with D hard to call. The CDR3 totals 9 residues. Trimming shortened V by 10 bases and J by 3 bases, and 4 bases separated the two germline ends. CDR1 and CDR2 (germline): WNHNN, SYGVQD (reference sequence). The chain's CDR3 is CAMVYEQYF. As DNA, the CDR3 is TGCGCCATGGTCTACGAGCAGTACTTC.

This clonotype was detected many times. J is TRBJ2-5 and V is TRBV4-2; perhaps D is TRBD1 or TRBD2 (6 bases each). From germline, CDR1 is LGHNA and CDR2 YNFKEQ. The CDR3 consists of 14 residues. V dropped 3 bases and J dropped 5 bases, with 13 bases sitting between them. The CDR3 spells CASSQGGRGETQYF. CDR3 nucleotides: TGTGCCAGCAGCCAGGGGGGCAGGGGTGAGACCCAGTACTTC.

This sequence joins TRBV12-3 or TRBV12-4 and TRBJ2-2; possibly TRBD1 for D (5 bases). This CDR3 is 13 amino acids long. Deletions cut 10 bases from V and 0 bases from J, with 9 bases between. The CDR3 protein is CAIQGSNTGELFF. The DNA for the CDR3 is TGTGCCATCCAGGGATCGAACACCGGGGAGCTGTTTTTT.

The rearrangement joins TRBV5-1 to TRBJ2-2; D is possibly TRBD2 (6 bases). Germline CDR1 is SGHRS and CDR2 is YFSETQ. This CDR3 has 16 residues. Trimming shortened V by 0 bases and J by 1 base, and 10 bases separated the two germline ends. In DNA form, the CDR3 reads TGCGCCAGCAGCTTGGATGTGGGGGGGAACACCGGGGAGCTGTTTTTT. This codes for CASSLDVGGNTGELFF.

At least ten counts were recorded for this clonotype. This chain joins TRBV20-1 and TRBJ2-7; 13 bases are shared with TRBD2. The V segment lost 4 bases and the J segment 4 bases; nucleotides outside the gene matches: 4. Germline-derived CDR1 and CDR2 are DFQATT and SNEGSKA (reference sequence). This CDR3 spans 14 amino acids. The CDR3 bases are TGCAGTGCTAACCCGGGACTAGCGGGGTACGAGCAGTACTTC. Protein sequence: CSANPGLAGYEQYF.

This clonotype has at least ten counts. This chain links TRBV20-1 with TRBJ2-7, with TRBD1 matching over 11 bases. The V gene end was trimmed by 0 bases and the J gene end by 2 bases; junction bases not matched to a gene: 3. The CDR3 has 15 amino acids. Germline CDR1 reads DFQATT; CDR2 reads SNEGSKA (reference sequence). The CDR3 is CSARDWDRGTYEQYF. CDR3 nucleotides: TGCAGTGCTAGAGATTGGGACAGGGGGACCTACGAGCAGTACTTC.